This T cell receptor beta chain was obtained from a study of blood T cells in healthy people across ages. Regarding this clonotype: Its target is unknown.

Overall study findings and caveats: The study found TCR beta diversity correlated strongly with naive T cell percentage.

This CDR3 has 19 residues. Germline values: CDR1 SEHNR, CDR2 FQNEAQ (reference sequence). V lost 3 bases, J lost 8 bases, and 29 bases lay in between. Then a second PCR, running about 6 to 11 cycles, was carried out with a sample-barcoded 5' primer and a J-beta primer mix. The authors tagged each cDNA molecule using a template-switch adaptor with 12 random nucleotides. TCRdb ran MiXCR on the 5' RACE reads and lists one entry per CDR3 protein. Seen here are about 1.6 million distinct CDR3 sequences, roughly 32% observed once, and the top ten hold approximately 10%. The chain employs TRBV7-9 and TRBJ2-1; D assignment may be TRBD1 or TRBD2 (6 bases each). Sequenced sample: blood. This clonotype was obtained from a woman between 25 and 40 years old in good health. The CDR3 reads CASSLRGLLQGSRRDEQFF. CDR3 DNA sequence: TGTGCCAGCAGCTTGAGGGGACTGCTACAGGGATCGAGACGGGATGAGCAGTTCTTC.